The rows below give T cell receptor beta chains drawn from one sample of a study of post-analysis software for immune sequencing data. One entry per CDR3 protein results from TCRdb running MiXCR on the PCR reads. Altogether 550,000 to 700,000 distinct CDR3 sequences are present, around 40% being singletons, with the ten largest covering 1.5% to 2%. Sequencing used blood. The source is a girl between 10 and 17 years old with multiple sclerosis. CDR3s include the opening cysteine and the closing phenylalanine or tryptophan. The D gene is left open where the match is weak. Clone size is shown for a subset of rows, as once, few, many or a class of expanded clone.

CDR3	DNA	J	D	V	size
CASSRTSGRIEQFF	TGTGCCAGCAGCCGGACTAGCGGGAGAATTGAGCAGTTCTTC	TRBJ2-1	TRBD2	TRBV27	-
CASSLRQSEQTQYF	TGTGCCAGCAGTTTAAGGCAGTCTGAGCAGACCCAGTACTTC	TRBJ2-5	-	TRBV12-3/TRBV12-4	-
CASSSGWAYQETQYF	TGTGCCAGCAGCTCCGGGTGGGCGTACCAAGAGACCCAGTACTTC	TRBJ2-5	-	TRBV5-5	-
CASSQVRDYEQYF	TGCGCCAGCAGCCAAGTAAGGGACTACGAGCAGTACTTC	TRBJ2-7	-	TRBV4-1	-
CASSLSGQGASVGYF	TGCGCCAGCAGCTTATCGGGACAGGGGGCTTCTGTTGGGTACTTC	TRBJ2-4	TRBD1	TRBV5-1	few
CSVASGGGSYEQYF	TGCAGCGTTGCGAGCGGGGGAGGCTCCTACGAGCAGTACTTC	TRBJ2-7	TRBD2	TRBV29-1	few
CASSDFDSGSGDTQYF	TGCGCCAGCAGTGACTTCGATAGCGGGAGTGGAGATACGCAGTATTTT	TRBJ2-3	TRBD2	TRBV10-1	-
CASSRTGGFAYEQYF	TGTGCCAGCAGCCGCACAGGAGGATTTGCCTACGAGCAGTACTTC	TRBJ2-7	-	TRBV11-3	few
CASSTAIYNEQFF	TGTGCCAGCAGCACCGCGATCTACAATGAGCAGTTCTTC	TRBJ2-1	-	TRBV11-3	-
CASSLRQIYNEQYF	TGTGCCAGCAGCTTACGACAGATCTACAATGAGCAGTACTTC	TRBJ2-7	-	TRBV7-2	-
CASSHGAGGGSGNTIYF	TGTGCCAGCAGCCATGGGGCAGGGGGAGGCTCTGGAAACACCATATATTTT	TRBJ1-3	TRBD1	TRBV7-9	-
CSAPPSSLAGGSDTQYF	TGCAGTGCCCCGCCATCCTCACTAGCGGGGGGCTCAGATACGCAGTATTTT	TRBJ2-3	TRBD2	TRBV20-1	few
CASSQALAGGGEQFF	TGCGCCAGCAGCCAAGCACTAGCGGGAGGGGGTGAGCAGTTCTTC	TRBJ2-1	TRBD2	TRBV4-1	few
CASSKRAGGSYNEQYF	TGTGCCAGCAGCAAAAGGGCGGGGGGCTCCTACAATGAGCAGTACTTC	TRBJ2-7	TRBD2	TRBV7-3	-
CASSPMGGTADYEQYF	TGCGCCAGCAGCCCTATGGGGGGGACAGCAGACTACGAGCAGTACTTC	TRBJ2-7	-	TRBV4-1	few
CASSESVNPGTPDYEQYF	TGCGCCAGCAGTGAGTCTGTTAACCCGGGGACCCCTGACTACGAGCAGTACTTC	TRBJ2-7	-	TRBV10-2	few
CASSQAELHEQYF	TGTGCCAGCAGCCAAGCCGAGCTCCACGAGCAGTACTTC	TRBJ2-7	-	TRBV4-2	-
CSASRQGADNEQFF	TGCAGTGCTAGTCGGCAGGGGGCTGACAATGAGCAGTTCTTC	TRBJ2-1	TRBD1	TRBV20-1	-
CASSSRTAPQYF	TGTGCCAGCAGCTCCCGGACAGCGCCGCAGTATTTT	TRBJ2-3	-	TRBV7-2	-
CASGSSGSGKDTQYF	TGCGCCAGTGGATCTTCCGGGAGTGGCAAAGATACGCAGTATTTT	TRBJ2-3	-	TRBV5-1	-
CASSQWDSSVFGYTF	TGTGCCAGCAGCCAATGGGACAGTTCCGTGTTCGGCTACACCTTC	TRBJ1-2	TRBD1	TRBV3-1	-
CASSQLTTSKGFF	TGCGCCAGCAGCCAATTAACCACTAGTAAGGGGTTCTTC	TRBJ2-1	-	TRBV4-1	-
CSAMGQLNTEAFF	TGCAGTGCAATGGGACAGTTGAACACTGAAGCTTTCTTT	TRBJ1-1	TRBD1	TRBV20-1	-
CASSLTGESAEAFF	TGCGCCAGCAGCTTGACAGGGGAGTCGGCTGAAGCTTTCTTT	TRBJ1-1	TRBD1	TRBV5-1	-
CATRDTIQGGEQFF	TGTGCCACCAGGGACACCATCCAGGGTGGGGAGCAGTTCTTC	TRBJ2-1	-	TRBV24-1	-
CSANTRDIQYF	TGCAGTGCTAATACTAGGGACATTCAGTACTTC	TRBJ2-4	-	TRBV20-1	-
CASSPRLPRSNEQFF	TGTGCCAGCAGCCCTCGACTACCTCGGAGCAATGAGCAGTTCTTC	TRBJ2-1	-	TRBV7-2	-
CASSTGLAGHYNEQFF	TGTGCCAGCAGCACCGGACTAGCGGGACACTACAATGAGCAGTTCTTC	TRBJ2-1	TRBD2	TRBV5-6	-
CASSLETDTEAFF	TGTGCCAGCAGTTTGGAGACAGACACTGAAGCTTTCTTT	TRBJ1-1	-	TRBV27	few
CASIEGETGEPRAFF	TGTGCCAGCATTGAAGGGGAGACCGGGGAGCCAAGGGCTTTCTTT	TRBJ1-1	-	TRBV12-3/TRBV12-4	few
CASSQDPGFSNQPQHF	TGCGCCAGCAGCCAAGATCCTGGCTTTAGCAATCAGCCCCAGCATTTT	TRBJ1-5	-	TRBV4-1	many
CAISEPPAGDTDTQYF	TGTGCCATCAGTGAGCCCCCAGCGGGGGACACAGATACGCAGTATTTT	TRBJ2-3	TRBD2	TRBV10-3	-
CSARDPAGAKETQYF	TGCAGTGCTAGAGATCCCGCGGGGGCGAAGGAGACCCAGTACTTC	TRBJ2-5	-	TRBV20-1	few
CSARRSGTLNEKLFF	TGCAGTGCTAGGCGATCCGGGACGCTCAATGAAAAACTGTTTTTT	TRBJ1-4	-	TRBV20-1	few
CASSQRLSNQPQHF	TGTGCCAGCAGTCAGCGCCTAAGCAATCAGCCCCAGCATTTT	TRBJ1-5	-	TRBV12-3/TRBV12-4	-
CASSFQGRDGYTF	TGTGCCAGCAGTTTCCAGGGGCGGGATGGCTACACCTTC	TRBJ1-2	-	TRBV28	-
CASSPGQGGNQPQHF	TGCGCCAGCAGCCCGGGACAGGGAGGCAATCAGCCCCAGCATTTT	TRBJ1-5	TRBD1	TRBV5-1	many
CASSPRVFQPQHF	TGTGCCAGCAGCCCCCGTGTATTTCAGCCCCAGCATTTT	TRBJ1-5	-	TRBV6-2/TRBV6-3	-
CASSLGPPGLADNEQFF	TGTGCCAGCAGCTTAGGACCTCCGGGACTAGCTGACAATGAGCAGTTCTTC	TRBJ2-1	TRBD2	TRBV7-2	-
CASSYTRLAGGQETQYF	TGTGCCAGCAGTTACACGAGACTAGCGGGGGGTCAAGAGACCCAGTACTTC	TRBJ2-5	TRBD2	TRBV6-5	-
CASTRTAANYGYTF	TGTGCCAGCACCCGGACAGCGGCTAACTATGGCTACACCTTC	TRBJ1-2	-	TRBV7-9	-
CSVADTDTQYF	TGCAGTGTGGCCGACACAGATACGCAGTATTTT	TRBJ2-3	-	TRBV20-1	few
CASSPTSGSKETQYF	TGCGCCAGCAGCCCTACTAGCGGGAGTAAAGAGACCCAGTACTTC	TRBJ2-5	TRBD2	TRBV5-1	-
CASSRGTGGYGYTF	TGTGCCAGCAGCCGCGGGACAGGGGGTTATGGCTACACCTTC	TRBJ1-2	TRBD1	TRBV5-6	few
CASSNKDYGYTF	TGTGCCAGCAGTAACAAAGACTATGGCTACACCTTC	TRBJ1-2	-	TRBV12-3/TRBV12-4	-
CSAVDSLVMETQYF	TGCAGTGCCGTGGACAGTCTCGTGATGGAGACCCAGTACTTC	TRBJ2-5	-	TRBV20-1	-
CASSSLRLRDSGANALTF	TGTGCCAGCAGCTCCCTCCGGCTACGGGACTCTGGGGCCAACGCTCTGACTTTC	TRBJ2-6	-	TRBV7-9	-
CSARDGLQNYGYTF	TGCAGTGCTAGAGATGGCCTACAGAACTATGGCTACACCTTC	TRBJ1-2	-	TRBV20-1	few
CASSDPVMSGAHGNQPQHF	TGTGCCAGCAGTGACCCGGTCATGAGTGGGGCGCACGGCAATCAGCCCCAGCATTTT	TRBJ1-5	-	TRBV2	-
CASSTGGVYNEQFF	TGTGCCAGCAGTACAGGGGGTGTGTACAATGAGCAGTTCTTC	TRBJ2-1	TRBD1	TRBV27	-
CASSPPGLPNNEQFF	TGTGCCAGCAGTCCCCCGGGACTACCCAACAATGAGCAGTTCTTC	TRBJ2-1	TRBD2	TRBV27	-
CASSLGRGAYGYTF	TGTGCCAGCAGCTTAGGCAGGGGTGCCTATGGCTACACCTTC	TRBJ1-2	-	TRBV11-2	few
CASSLFKLGELFF	TGTGCCAGCAGTTTATTTAAGCTCGGGGAGCTGTTTTTT	TRBJ2-2	-	TRBV27	-
CSVEASDREAIKNIQYF	TGCAGCGTTGAAGCTTCGGACAGGGAAGCTATCAAAAACATTCAGTACTTC	TRBJ2-4	TRBD1	TRBV29-1	few
CASSLARQVPEAFF	TGCGCCAGCAGCTTGGCCAGACAGGTTCCTGAAGCTTTCTTT	TRBJ1-1	-	TRBV5-1	-
CASSPREREVFVQYF	TGTGCCAGCAGCCCCCGGGAGCGCGAGGTATTCGTTCAGTACTTC	TRBJ2-4	-	TRBV12-3/TRBV12-4	-
CSVGRGNNEQFF	TGCAGCGTTGGCAGAGGAAACAATGAGCAGTTCTTC	TRBJ2-1	-	TRBV29-1	-